The 13 T cell receptor beta chains in this list originate from one sample, sequenced in a study of beta chain features in type 1 diabetes. For these TCRs, the target antigens are not known. Of the isolated RNA, all was reverse transcribed, and so the sequenced material was expressed TCRB transcripts. The protocol was immunoSEQ multiplex PCR, while the TCRdb copy is restricted to in-frame clones and leaves out a portion. The sample holds 300,000 to 350,000 clones, around 9.3% seen once. Study-level findings and limits: All four CD4+ subsets of Type 1 diabetes patients contained TCRB CDR3s that were moderately but significantly shorter.

The sequenced sample was central memory CD4+ T cells from blood. The source is a man under 40 with type 1 diabetes.

Here the CDR3 DNA reads TGTGCCAGCAGCCGGGACAGTTCCTCCTACGAGCAGTACTTC. Encoded protein: CASSRDSSSYEQYF. V gene TRBV7-2 combines with J gene TRBJ2-7; 7 bases align to TRBD1. V shed 5 bases and J 0 bases; nucleotides not matched to a gene: 4. CDR3 length equals 14 residues. Germline CDR1 is SGHTA and CDR2 is FQGNSA.

This clone showed up just a few times. This sequence joins TRBV5-1 and TRBJ2-7; D tentatively fits TRBD1 or TRBD2 (5 bases each). Germline V gene sequence: CDR1 SGHRS, CDR2 YFSETQ. CDR3 length: 14 residues. Trimming stripped 0 bases from V and 2 bases from J, with 9 bases between. The CDR3 nucleotides read TGCGCCAGCAGCTTGGGGGACGATACCTACGAGCAGTACTTC. It codes for CASSLGDDTYEQYF.

With respect to this clone: The junction departs from germline at one end; a sequencing error may be responsible. The CDR3 reads CASGFGDATNEKLFF. The CDR3 nucleotides are TGTGCCAGCGGCTTTGGTGATGCAACTAATGAAAAACTGTTTTTT. The chain joins TRBV5-4 to TRBJ1-4; D remains ambiguous. CDR1 is SGHNT, CDR2 YYREEE, per germline (reference sequence). The CDR3 contains 15 residues.

This clone occurred a few times. The chain has TRBV9 and TRBJ2-6, with TRBD1 as a possible D gene (6 bases). V gave up 3 bases and J gave up 1 base, with 11 bases separating them. The CDR3 spans 16 residues. Germline V gives CDR1 SGDLS, CDR2 YYNGEE. The CDR3 nucleotides read TGTGCCAGCAGCGCTATCGGACAGTCTGGGGCCAACGTCCTGACTTTC. It is translated as CASSAIGQSGANVLTF. Drawing the rest from reference TRBV9 and TRBJ2-6, the complete variable domain is DSGVTQTPKHLITATGQRVTLRCSPRSGDLSVYWYQQSLDQGLQFLIQYYNGEERAKGNILERFSAQQFPDLHSELNLSSLELGDSALYFCASSAIGQSGANVLTFGAGSRLTVL.

This clone was seen only a few times. The rearrangement links TRBV7-2 to TRBJ1-1; D possibly corresponds to TRBD1 (5 bases). The germline CDR1 and CDR2 sequences are SGHTA and FQGNSA. The CDR3 consists of 13 residues. V was clipped by 6 bases and J by 3 bases, with 11 bases between them. This CDR3 is CASSRTRDTEAFF. The CDR3 DNA follows: TGTGCCAGCAGTCGCACCAGGGACACTGAAGCTTTCTTT.

This clone was seen only a few times. The chain links TRBV7-2 to TRBJ1-5; unclear D gene. Trimming took off 3 bases at V and 7 bases at J, with 10 bases between the two ends. Germline-derived CDR1 and CDR2 are SGHTA and FQGNSA. The CDR3 loop spans 13 amino acids. The CDR3 spells CASSFGLRQPQHF. The DNA for the CDR3 is TGTGCCAGCAGCTTTGGGTTACGGCAGCCCCAGCATTTT.

The gene calls are TRBV5-1 and TRBJ1-2; D gene ambiguous. The germline V and J ends were trimmed by 4 bases and 2 bases, with 15 bases remaining between them. The CDR3 is made up of 15 amino acids. Germline CDR1 is SGHRS and CDR2 is YFSETQ. CDR3 DNA sequence: TGCGCCAGCAGCCCATACACCACAGTCAACTATGGCTACACCTTC. It is translated as CASSPYTTVNYGYTF.

The rearrangement uses TRBV5-1 and TRBJ2-3, with 9 bases that match TRBD2. CDR1 SGHRS and CDR2 YFSETQ come from the germline V gene. CDR3 length equals 15 residues. V lost 4 bases, J lost 6 bases, and 9 bases stayed unmatched. CDR3 DNA sequence: TGCGCCAGCAGCATAAGCGGGGGGCCCCAGGATACGCAGTATTTT. This translates into CASSISGGPQDTQYF.

The chain joins TRBV5-1 to TRBJ2-1; D is possibly TRBD2 (5 bases). V was clipped by 0 bases and J by 3 bases, with 19 bases between them. The CDR3 runs 18 residues. From germline, CDR1 is SGHRS and CDR2 YFSETQ. DNA of the CDR3: TGCGCCAGCAGCTTGGCCCCCTCAGGAGGAGGTAACTACAATGAGCAGTTCTTC. This encodes CASSLAPSGGGNYNEQFF.

This clone appeared many times. This chain links TRBV6-4 with TRBJ2-1; D is ambiguous. Per germline, CDR1 MRHNA and CDR2 SNTAGT. The CDR3 extends over 15 amino acids. V was trimmed by 0 bases and J by 3 bases, leaving 9 bases between them. This CDR3 is CASSDSWGSYNEQFF. The CDR3 DNA follows: TGTGCCAGCAGTGACTCGTGGGGAAGCTACAATGAGCAGTTCTTC.

This sequence joins TRBV7-9 and TRBJ1-6; D is uncertain. The CDR3 is 12 residues long. Trimming pared 5 bases from V and 15 bases from J, leaving 14 bases between. Germline CDR1 reads SEHNR; CDR2 reads FQNEAQ (reference sequence). As DNA, the CDR3 is TGTGCCAGCAGCGTCCTACTTCGGGGCCTCCACTTT. It codes for CASSVLLRGLHF.

This clone was detected only a few times. J is TRBJ2-3 and V is TRBV27, with D uncertain. The CDR3 spans 12 residues. Germline V gene data show CDR1 as MNHEY and CDR2 as SMNVEV (reference sequence). V lost 0 bases, J lost 6 bases, and 4 bases lay in between. CDR3 nucleotides: TGTGCCAGCAGTTTATCGGGGGATACGCAGTATTTT. It encodes CASSLSGDTQYF.

The table lists this clone with a few counts. The chain couples TRBV2 to TRBJ2-3; TRBD1 aligns across 11 bases. Germline CDR1 is SNHLY and CDR2 is FYNNEI. With 3 bases clipped from V and 6 bases from J, the junction kept 11 bases outside the gene matches. This CDR3 comprises 17 residues. The CDR3, as DNA: TGTGCCAGCAGTGAGCTGGGACAGGGGGTAAGGTCGGATACGCAGTATTTT. Its protein product is CASSELGQGVRSDTQYF.